What follows are 32 T cell receptor beta chains derived from one specimen sequenced in a study of healthy donors' naive CD4 and CD8 T cells. A linear amplification protocol produced the TCR libraries from 400 to 550 ng of total RNA. TCRdb processed the reads anew with MiXCR; each CDR3 protein has one entry. The table shows 150,000 to 200,000 distinct CDR3 sequences, with under 85% occurring only once. Sequenced: naive CD4+ and CD8+ T cells sorted from blood, pooled from several donors. Source of these receptors: a pool of human donors in good health; the sample pools cells from several healthy donors.

The genes are TRBV29-1 and TRBJ2-3, with unresolved D. CDR1 and CDR2 (germline): SQVTM, ANQGSEA. V gave up 0 bases and J gave up 2 bases, with 9 bases separating them. The CDR3 runs 14 residues. CDR3 DNA sequence: TGCAGCGTTGAAGATGGATGGTACACAGATACGCAGTATTTT. Translating it yields CSVEDGWYTDTQYF.

This chain connects TRBV15 to TRBJ2-1; D unclear. CDR3 length: 15 residues. V lost 0 bases and J lost 3, with 9 bases in between. Germline V gene data show CDR1 as LNHNV and CDR2 as YYDKDF (reference sequence). The CDR3 DNA reads as TGTGCCACCAGCAGAGATCCCCGCAACTACAATGAGCAGTTCTTC. This encodes CATSRDPRNYNEQFF.

The chain carries TRBV7-8 and TRBJ2-1; the D is unclear. V dropped 4 bases and J dropped 9 bases, with 13 bases sitting between them. CDR3 length equals 13 residues. From germline, CDR1 is SGHVS and CDR2 FQNEAQ. As DNA, the CDR3 is TGTGCCAGCAGCTCGCAAGCTTTGGGTGAGCAGTTCTTC. This sequence encodes CASSSQALGEQFF.

The chain recombines TRBV7-6 with TRBJ2-5, with TRBD1 as a possible D gene (6 bases). The CDR3 sequence is 14 residues long. Germline-derived CDR1 and CDR2 are SGHVS and FNYEAQ. V was shortened by 4 bases and J by 2 bases, with 11 bases between the two germline ends. This chain's CDR3 is CASSSQGSQETQYF. DNA of the CDR3: TGTGCCAGCAGCTCACAGGGAAGTCAAGAGACCCAGTACTTC.

J is TRBJ2-7 and V is TRBV6-5; no reliable D call. This CDR3 region has 12 residues. V lost 0 bases and J lost 6, with 6 bases in between. Germline V CDR1 and CDR2: MNHEY, SVGAGI. The CDR3 nucleotides read TGTGCCAGCAGTTACTCGGGGTTCGAGCAGTACTTC. Amino acids: CASSYSGFEQYF.

The rearrangement joins TRBV28 to TRBJ2-7; TRBD2 is a possible D gene (5 bases). The CDR3 totals 15 residues. V shed 5 bases and J shed 4 bases, with 18 bases lying between them. CDR1 is MDHEN and CDR2 is SYDVKM in the germline V gene. The CDR3 DNA reads as TGTGCCAGCAGTCGGCCCGAGGGTGGCCCATACGAGCAGTACGTC. Translation gives CASSRPEGGPYEQYV.

This clonotype was observed a single time. The chain joins TRBV6-6 to TRBJ2-3, with TRBD2 identical over 7 bases. The germline V gene encodes CDR1 MNHNY and CDR2 SVGAGI (reference sequence). The J segment lost 5 bases and the V segment lost 2 bases, leaving 10 bases of the junction unmatched. The CDR3 contains 16 residues. The chain's CDR3 is CASSYGSGGWGDTQYF. The CDR3 coding sequence is TGTGCCAGCAGTTACGGATCGGGAGGTTGGGGAGATACGCAGTATTTT.

The rearrangement joins TRBV29-1 to TRBJ1-1, with D possibly TRBD1 on 6 matching bases. The CDR3 contains 13 residues. Germline CDR1 reads SQVTM; CDR2 reads ANQGSEA. The germline V and J ends were trimmed by 6 bases and 6 bases, with 17 bases remaining between them. In nucleotides, the CDR3 is TGCAGCGTACGACAGGCACCAAGGGCTGAAGCTTTCTTT. Residues: CSVRQAPRAEAFF.

This clonotype was detected once. One junction end does not reproduce the germline sequence, and a read error may be involved. This chain connects TRBV30 to TRBJ2-3; D may be TRBD2 (6 bases). Per germline, CDR1 GTSNPN and CDR2 SVGIG (reference sequence). There are 14 residues in the CDR3. DNA of the CDR3: TGTGCCTGGAGTATGGGGGGTCCTACAGATACGCAATATTTT. Encoded protein: CAWSMGGPTDTQYF.

The chain uses TRBV6-6 and TRBJ2-7, with a possible D match to TRBD1 (6 bases). V lost 5 bases, J lost 6 bases, and 20 bases lay in between. There are 15 residues in the CDR3. CDR1 and CDR2 from the germline V gene are MNHNY and SVGAGI (reference sequence). The CDR3 here is CASSRGQPLRSEQYF. Here the CDR3 DNA reads TGTGCCAGCAGTAGGGGACAACCCTTGAGAAGCGAGCAGTACTTC.

The chain carries TRBV19 and TRBJ2-2, with a possible D match to TRBD1 (6 bases). The V gene's germline CDR1 is LNHDA and CDR2 SQIVND (reference sequence). Deletions cut 5 bases from V and 0 bases from J, with 10 bases between. This CDR3 has 15 residues. The CDR3 loop is CASSPRTANTGELFF. CDR3 DNA: TGTGCCAGTAGTCCCCGGACAGCGAACACCGGGGAGCTGTTTTTT.

The chain links TRBV27 to TRBJ2-7; D remains ambiguous. CDR3 length: 14 residues. Trimming removed 5 bases at V and 2 bases at J, with 13 bases between. From germline, CDR1 is MNHEY and CDR2 SMNVEV (reference sequence). The CDR3 DNA sequence: TGTGCCAGCAGTCTAAATGGGATGACCTACGAGCAGTACTTC. Amino acid sequence: CASSLNGMTYEQYF.

This clonotype has a handful of counts. V gene TRBV4-3 combines with J gene TRBJ1-2; weak D call: TRBD1 (5 bases). CDR1 LGHNA and CDR2 YSLEER come from the germline V gene. The CDR3 length is 13 residues. Trimming shortened V by 0 bases and J by 9 bases, and 11 bases separated the two germline ends. CDR3: CASSQDRERSYTF. DNA of the CDR3: TGCGCCAGCAGCCAAGACAGGGAACGAAGCTACACCTTC.

J is TRBJ2-1 and V is TRBV12-3 or TRBV12-4; no clear D. The tail of the sequence fits TRBJ2-5 better, so the J call may be wrong. The CDR3 covers 13 residues. CDR3 residues: CASRLTGGETQYF. CDR3 nucleotides: TGTGCCAGCAGGCTAACGGGCGGTGAGACCCAGTACTTC.

The chain couples TRBV6-6 to TRBJ2-1; D may correspond to TRBD1 or TRBD2 (6 bases each). Germline-derived CDR1 and CDR2 are MNHNY and SVGAGI (reference sequence). Trimming left V 5 bases short and J 4 bases short, with 15 bases between. The CDR3 is 15 residues long. CDR3 region: CASSLRGPLYNEQFF. DNA of the CDR3: TGTGCCAGCAGTCTCCGGGGGCCGCTATACAATGAGCAGTTCTTC.

The chain has TRBV12-3 or TRBV12-4 and TRBJ2-7, with 12 bases lining up with TRBD2. V lost 7 bases to trimming and J lost 3 bases; unmatched junction nucleotides: 10. This CDR3 has 16 amino acids. CDR3 nucleotide sequence: TGTGCCAGCACCCCGACTAGCGGGAGTTTAGACTACGAGCAGTACTTC. It specifies CASTPTSGSLDYEQYF.

The V call is TRBV4-2, the J call TRBJ1-5, with no clear D. The germline V gene has CDR1 LGHNA and CDR2 YNFKEQ. This CDR3 has 15 amino acids. V lost 0 bases, J lost 4 bases, and 10 bases lay in between. As DNA, the CDR3 is TGTGCCAGCAGCCAAGATCCGAGTGTGAATCAGCCCCAGCATTTT. Translation gives CASSQDPSVNQPQHF.

The chain employs TRBV30 and TRBJ1-3; D remains ambiguous. The germline V gene has CDR1 GTSNPN and CDR2 SVGIG (reference sequence). The V and J ends lost 2 bases and 1 base respectively, with 0 bases between them. The CDR3 has 11 amino acids. In nucleotides, the CDR3 is TGTGCCTGGAGTTCTGGAAACACCATATATTTT. This gives the protein CAWSSGNTIYF.

The chain couples TRBV27 to TRBJ2-1, with D possibly TRBD2 on 5 matching bases. The germline V and J ends were trimmed by 3 bases and 9 bases, with 15 bases remaining between them. The CDR3 loop spans 14 amino acids. Germline-derived CDR1 and CDR2 are MNHEY and SMNVEV (reference sequence). CDR3 sequence: CASSFNTGGSEQFF. CDR3 nucleotide sequence: TGTGCCAGCAGTTTTAATACGGGTGGGAGTGAGCAGTTCTTC.

V and J are TRBV27 and TRBJ2-5, with D possibly matching TRBD2 (5 bases). Looked up from germline, CDR1 is MNHEY and CDR2 is SMNVEV (reference sequence). Between the trimmed V and J ends, which lost 1 base and 2 bases, there was a span of 8 bases. This CDR3 has 14 amino acids. The CDR3: CASSLWTGQETQYF. The CDR3 DNA reads TGTGCCAGCAGTTTATGGACTGGTCAAGAGACCCAGTACTTC.

This chain uses TRBV27 with TRBJ2-7; 10 bases are a match to TRBD2. The CDR3 has 13 residues. The germline gives CDR1 MNHEY, CDR2 SMNVEV (reference sequence). The V gene end was trimmed by 7 bases and the J gene end by 3 bases; junction bases not matched to a gene: 3. CDR3 protein: CASTASGSYEQYF. The CDR3 DNA sequence: TGTGCCAGCACCGCTAGCGGGAGCTACGAGCAGTACTTC.

This clonotype was detected once. V and J are TRBV15 and TRBJ1-1; D may be TRBD1 (5 bases). V lost 0 bases and J 4 bases, leaving 21 bases between the germline ends. The CDR3 is 18 amino acids. The germline V gene has CDR1 LNHNV and CDR2 YYDKDF (reference sequence). The CDR3 loop is CATSRDSRGDDFGTEAFF. In nucleotides, the CDR3 is TGTGCCACCAGCAGAGATTCCCGCGGGGACGATTTCGGCACTGAAGCTTTCTTT.

The V and J genes are TRBV6-5 and TRBJ1-6; 8 nucleotides line up with TRBD1. Per the germline V gene, CDR1 is MNHEY and CDR2 is SVGAGI. With 2 bases clipped from V and 6 bases from J, the junction kept 6 bases outside the gene matches. The CDR3 totals 16 residues. The CDR3 nucleotides are TGTGCCAGCAGTTACGGACAGGGAGGAAGTAATTCACCCCTCCACTTT. It specifies CASSYGQGGSNSPLHF.

J is TRBJ2-1 and V is TRBV29-1; possibly TRBD2 for D (6 bases). Germline CDR1 is SQVTM and CDR2 is ANQGSEA. With 6 bases removed from V and 0 bases from J, the gap between germline ends came to 18 bases. The CDR3 loop spans 16 amino acids. CDR3 residues: CSVTSTRTSSYNEQFF. CDR3 bases: TGCAGCGTCACTAGCACGCGAACCAGCTCCTACAATGAGCAGTTCTTC.

This clonotype was seen a few times. The CDR3 DNA sequence: TGCGCCAGCAGCTTGAGCGTCTTGGGCACTGAAGCTTTCTTT. Translated: CASSLSVLGTEAFF. The chain employs TRBV5-1 and TRBJ1-1; the D is unclear. Trimming pared 1 base from V and 4 bases from J, leaving 11 bases between. Germline CDR1 is SGHRS and CDR2 is YFSETQ. This CDR3 region has 14 residues. The complete variable domain, with remaining parts taken from reference TRBV5-1 and TRBJ1-1, reads KAGVTQTPRYLIKTRGQQVTLSCSPISGHRSVSWYQQTPGQGLQFLFEYFSETQRNKGNFPGRFSGRQFSNSRSEMNVSTLELGDSALYLCASSLSVLGTEAFFGQGTRLTVV.

The sample holds a few counts of this clonotype. This chain connects TRBV11-1 to TRBJ2-3; either TRBD1 or TRBD2 may supply D (6 bases each). Germline-derived CDR1 and CDR2 are SGHAT and FQDESV (reference sequence). The V and J ends lost 8 bases and 4 bases respectively, with 16 bases between them. There are 14 residues in the CDR3. The CDR3 coding sequence is TGTGCCAGCTCCGATTGGGGGGCTGCAGATACGCAGTATTTT. It specifies CASSDWGAADTQYF.

This sequence joins TRBV27 and TRBJ1-1; no clear D. The CDR3 runs to 13 residues. V was cut by 5 bases and J by 1 base, with 8 bases left in between. The V gene's germline CDR1 is MNHEY and CDR2 SMNVEV (reference sequence). In DNA, the CDR3 is TGTGCCAGCAGTACCCTAGAGAACACTGAAGCTTTCTTT. This sequence encodes CASSTLENTEAFF.

There are a few counts of this clonotype. This rearrangement joins TRBV12-3 or TRBV12-4 to TRBJ1-2; perhaps TRBD1 as D (6 bases). V lost 3 bases and J 4 bases, leaving 9 bases between the germline ends. This CDR3 has 13 amino acids. The CDR3 here is CASSLADSYGYTF. In DNA form, the CDR3 reads TGTGCCAGCAGTTTGGCGGACAGCTATGGCTACACCTTC.

This clonotype has just a few counts. The chain uses TRBV6-5 and TRBJ1-1, with D possibly TRBD1 on 6 matching bases. The CDR3 is made up of 18 amino acids. V was pared by 0 bases and J by 7 bases, with 24 bases between. Germline CDR1 reads MNHEY; CDR2 reads SVGAGI. CDR3 DNA: TGTGCCAGCAGTTACTCGATCTTGCCGGCAGGGGAGGGAGGTGAAGCTTTCTTT. Protein sequence: CASSYSILPAGEGGEAFF.

The rearrangement joins TRBV7-9 to TRBJ2-1; 8 bases map to TRBD2. The CDR3 is 15 residues long. The trim removed 5 bases at V and 3 bases at J, leaving 6 bases unmatched. Germline V gives CDR1 SEHNR, CDR2 FQNEAQ (reference sequence). CDR3: CASSPSAGVYNEQFF. CDR3 nucleotide sequence: TGTGCCAGCAGCCCTTCAGCGGGGGTCTACAATGAGCAGTTCTTC.

Details on this clonotype: At one of its ends the junction is not consistent with the germline gene, which may arise from a read error. The gene calls are TRBV6-2 or TRBV6-3 and TRBJ2-5, with 7 bases lining up with TRBD1. Looked up from germline, CDR1 is MNHEY and CDR2 is SVGEGT. CDR3 length equals 14 residues. The DNA for the CDR3 is TGTGCCAGCAGTTTCCCCGGGACAGCGGACCTCAGGGACTTC. It codes for CASSFPGTADLRDF.

This clonotype was found once. J is TRBJ1-2 and V is TRBV29-1; TRBD1 agrees at 9 bases. There are 16 residues in the CDR3. Germline CDR1 is SQVTM and CDR2 is ANQGSEA. V lost 3 bases to trimming and J lost 1 base; unmatched junction nucleotides: 9. The CDR3 loop is CSVEYRGRANNYGYTF. The DNA for the CDR3 is TGCAGCGTTGAGTACAGGGGGCGAGCAAATAACTATGGCTACACCTTC.